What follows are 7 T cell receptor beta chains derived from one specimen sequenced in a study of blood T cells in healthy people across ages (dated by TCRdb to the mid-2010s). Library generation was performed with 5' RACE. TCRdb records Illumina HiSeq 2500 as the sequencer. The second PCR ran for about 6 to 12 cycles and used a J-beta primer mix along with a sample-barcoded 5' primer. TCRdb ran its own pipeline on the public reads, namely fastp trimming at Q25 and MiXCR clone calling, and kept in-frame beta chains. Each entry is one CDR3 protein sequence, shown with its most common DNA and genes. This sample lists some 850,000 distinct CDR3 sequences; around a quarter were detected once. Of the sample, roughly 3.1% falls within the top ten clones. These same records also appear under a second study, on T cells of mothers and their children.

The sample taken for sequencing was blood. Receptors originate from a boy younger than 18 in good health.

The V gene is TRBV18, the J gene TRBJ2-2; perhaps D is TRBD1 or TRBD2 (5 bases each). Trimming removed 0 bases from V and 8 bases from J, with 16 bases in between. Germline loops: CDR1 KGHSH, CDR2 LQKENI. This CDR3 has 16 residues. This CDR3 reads CASSPPARGEAGELFF. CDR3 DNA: TGTGCCAGCTCACCACCGGCACGGGGCGAAGCAGGGGAGCTGTTTTTT.

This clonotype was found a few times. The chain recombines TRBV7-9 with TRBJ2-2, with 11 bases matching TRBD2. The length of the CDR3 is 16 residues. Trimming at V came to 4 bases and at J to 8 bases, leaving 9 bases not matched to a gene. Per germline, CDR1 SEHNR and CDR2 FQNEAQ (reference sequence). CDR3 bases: TGTGCCAGCAGCTCGGGGACTAGCGGCTTGGATGGGGAGCTGTTTTTT. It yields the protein CASSSGTSGLDGELFF.

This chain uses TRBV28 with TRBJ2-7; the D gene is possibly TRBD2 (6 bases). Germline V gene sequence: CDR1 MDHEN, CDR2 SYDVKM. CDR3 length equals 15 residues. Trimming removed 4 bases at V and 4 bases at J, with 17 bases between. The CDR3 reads CASSYGGVSFYEQYF. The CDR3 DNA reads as TGTGCCAGCAGTTACGGAGGGGTTTCCTTTTACGAGCAGTACTTC.

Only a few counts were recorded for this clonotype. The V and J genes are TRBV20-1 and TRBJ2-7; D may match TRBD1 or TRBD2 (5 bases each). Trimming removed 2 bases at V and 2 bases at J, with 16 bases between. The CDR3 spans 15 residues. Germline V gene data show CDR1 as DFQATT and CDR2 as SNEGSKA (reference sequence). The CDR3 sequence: CSARRAGRFAYEQYF. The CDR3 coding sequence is TGCAGTGCTAGACGGGCAGGGAGATTCGCCTACGAGCAGTACTTC.

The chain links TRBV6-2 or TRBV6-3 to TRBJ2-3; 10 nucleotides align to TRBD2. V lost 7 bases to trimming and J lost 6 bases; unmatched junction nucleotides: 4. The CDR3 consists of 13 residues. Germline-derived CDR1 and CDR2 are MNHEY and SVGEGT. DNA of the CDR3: TGTGCCAGCACCAGAGCGGGAGGGGATACGCAGTATTTT. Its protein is CASTRAGGDTQYF.

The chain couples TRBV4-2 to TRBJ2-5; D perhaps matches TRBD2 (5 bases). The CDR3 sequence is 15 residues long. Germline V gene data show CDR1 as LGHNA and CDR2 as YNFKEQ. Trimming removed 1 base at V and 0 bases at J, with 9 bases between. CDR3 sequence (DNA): TGTGCCAGCAGCCAAGTTGGAGGCTACCAAGAGACCCAGTACTTC. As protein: CASSQVGGYQETQYF.

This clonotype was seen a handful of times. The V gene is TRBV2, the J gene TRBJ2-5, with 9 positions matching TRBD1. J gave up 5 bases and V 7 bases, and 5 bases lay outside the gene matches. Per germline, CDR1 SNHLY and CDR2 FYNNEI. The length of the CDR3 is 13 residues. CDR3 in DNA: TGTGCCAGCAAGGGACAGGGTTTGGAGACCCAGTACTTC. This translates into CASKGQGLETQYF.